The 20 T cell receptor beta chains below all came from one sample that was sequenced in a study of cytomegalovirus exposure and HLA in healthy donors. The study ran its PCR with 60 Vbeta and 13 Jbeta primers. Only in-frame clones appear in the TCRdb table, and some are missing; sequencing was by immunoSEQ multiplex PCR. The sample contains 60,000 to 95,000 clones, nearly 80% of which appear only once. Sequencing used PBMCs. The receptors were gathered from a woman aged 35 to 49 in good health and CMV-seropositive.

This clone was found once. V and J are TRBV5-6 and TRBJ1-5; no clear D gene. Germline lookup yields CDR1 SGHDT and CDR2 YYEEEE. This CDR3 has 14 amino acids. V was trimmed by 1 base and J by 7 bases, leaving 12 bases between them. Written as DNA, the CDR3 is TGTGCCAGCAGCTTGCTTGGTCTAGGACAGCCCCAGCATTTT. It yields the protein CASSLLGLGQPQHF.

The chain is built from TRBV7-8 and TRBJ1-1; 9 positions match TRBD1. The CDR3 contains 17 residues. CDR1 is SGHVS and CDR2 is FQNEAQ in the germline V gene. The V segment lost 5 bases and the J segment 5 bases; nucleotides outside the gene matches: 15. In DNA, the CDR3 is TGTGCCAGCAGCGGAACAGGGGGCAAAGTGGTGAGAACTGAAGCTTTCTTT. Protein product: CASSGTGGKVVRTEAFF.

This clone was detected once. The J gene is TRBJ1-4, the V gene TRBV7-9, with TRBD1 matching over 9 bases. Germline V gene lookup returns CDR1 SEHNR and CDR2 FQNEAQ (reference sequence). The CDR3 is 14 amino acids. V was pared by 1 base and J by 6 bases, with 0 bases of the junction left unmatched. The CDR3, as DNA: TGTGCCAGCAGCTTAGACAGGGGGCATGAAAAACTGTTTTTT. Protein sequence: CASSLDRGHEKLFF.

The CDR3 is CANRDRNTDTQYF. Here the CDR3 DNA reads TGTGCCAACCGGGACAGGAATACAGATACGCAGTATTTT. The rearrangement joins TRBV28 to TRBJ2-3, with 8 positions matching TRBD1. The CDR3 spans 13 residues. The V gene end was trimmed by 10 bases and the J gene end by 3 bases; junction bases not matched to a gene: 6. Per the germline V gene, CDR1 is MDHEN and CDR2 is SYDVKM.

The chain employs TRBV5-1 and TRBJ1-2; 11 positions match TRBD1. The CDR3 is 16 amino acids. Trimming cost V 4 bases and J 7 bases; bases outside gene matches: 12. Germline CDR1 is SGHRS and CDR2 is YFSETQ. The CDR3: CASSPAGQGEKGGYTF. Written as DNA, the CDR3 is TGCGCCAGCAGCCCCGCGGGACAGGGGGAGAAGGGTGGCTACACCTTC.

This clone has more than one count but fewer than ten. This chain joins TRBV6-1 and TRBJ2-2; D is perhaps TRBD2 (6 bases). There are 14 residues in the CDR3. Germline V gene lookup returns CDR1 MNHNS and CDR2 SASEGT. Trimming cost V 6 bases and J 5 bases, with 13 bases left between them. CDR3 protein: CASRATGDTGELFF. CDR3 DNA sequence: TGTGCCAGCAGGGCCACGGGGGATACCGGGGAGCTGTTTTTT.

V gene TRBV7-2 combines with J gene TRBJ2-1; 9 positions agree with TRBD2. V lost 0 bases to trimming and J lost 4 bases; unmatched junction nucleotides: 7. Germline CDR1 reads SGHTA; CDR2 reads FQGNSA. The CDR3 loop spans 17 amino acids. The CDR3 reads CASSLAVGRGGYNEQFF. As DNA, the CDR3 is TGTGCCAGCAGCTTAGCGGTGGGGCGGGGGGGTTACAATGAGCAGTTCTTC.

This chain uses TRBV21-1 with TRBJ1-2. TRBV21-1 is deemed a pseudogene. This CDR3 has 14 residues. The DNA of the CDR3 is TGTGCCAGCAGCACCGAGGAAACTACCCATGGCTACACCTTC. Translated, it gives CASSTEETTHGYTF.

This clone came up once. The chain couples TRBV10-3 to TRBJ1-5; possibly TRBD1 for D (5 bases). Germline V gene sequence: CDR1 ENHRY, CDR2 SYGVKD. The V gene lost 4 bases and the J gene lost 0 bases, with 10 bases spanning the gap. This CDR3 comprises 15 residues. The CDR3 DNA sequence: TGTGCCATCAGTGTTACGCAGGGTAGCAATCAGCCCCAGCATTTT. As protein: CAISVTQGSNQPQHF.

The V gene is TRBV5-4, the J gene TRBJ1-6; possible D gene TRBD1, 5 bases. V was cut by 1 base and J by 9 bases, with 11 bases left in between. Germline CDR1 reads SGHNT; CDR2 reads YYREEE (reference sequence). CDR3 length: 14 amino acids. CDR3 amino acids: CASSLNRGSSPLHF. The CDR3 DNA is TGTGCCAGCAGCTTGAACCGGGGGAGTTCACCCCTCCACTTT.

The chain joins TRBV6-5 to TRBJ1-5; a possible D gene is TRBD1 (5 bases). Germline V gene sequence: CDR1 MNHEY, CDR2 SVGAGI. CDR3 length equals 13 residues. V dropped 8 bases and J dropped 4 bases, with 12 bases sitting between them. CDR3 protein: CASGQGVNQPQHF. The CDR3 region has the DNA TGTGCCAGCGGGCAGGGTGTGAATCAGCCCCAGCATTTT.

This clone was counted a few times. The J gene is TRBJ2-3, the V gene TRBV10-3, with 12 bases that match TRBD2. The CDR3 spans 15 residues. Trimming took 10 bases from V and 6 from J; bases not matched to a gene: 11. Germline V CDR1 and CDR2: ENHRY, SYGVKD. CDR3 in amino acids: CATSLAGGQADTQYF. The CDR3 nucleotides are TGTGCCACTTCTCTAGCGGGGGGGCAGGCGGATACGCAGTATTTT.

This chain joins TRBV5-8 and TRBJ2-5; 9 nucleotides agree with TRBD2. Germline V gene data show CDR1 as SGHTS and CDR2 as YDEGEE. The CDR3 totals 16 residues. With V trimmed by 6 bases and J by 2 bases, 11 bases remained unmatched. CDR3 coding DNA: TGTGCCAGCAACGTTAGGCGGGGGGGCCCACAAGAGACCCAGTACTTC. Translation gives CASNVRRGGPQETQYF.

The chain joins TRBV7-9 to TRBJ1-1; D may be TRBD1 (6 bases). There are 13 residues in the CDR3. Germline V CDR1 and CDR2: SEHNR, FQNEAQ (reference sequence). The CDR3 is CSGGGGKLTEAFF. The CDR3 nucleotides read TGTTCCGGAGGGGGGGGGAAGCTGACTGAAGCTTTCTTT.

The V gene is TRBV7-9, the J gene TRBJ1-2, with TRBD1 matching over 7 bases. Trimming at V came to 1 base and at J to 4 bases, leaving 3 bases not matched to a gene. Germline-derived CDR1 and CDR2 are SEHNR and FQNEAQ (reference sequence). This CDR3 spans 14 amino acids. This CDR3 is CASSLVGQFYGYTF. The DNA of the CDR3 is TGTGCCAGCAGCTTAGTGGGACAGTTCTATGGCTACACCTTC.

The CDR3 DNA sequence: TGTGCCAGCAGCCAAGATCTGGCGGGGGGGCCCCACAATGAGCAGTTCTTC. It is translated as CASSQDLAGGPHNEQFF. The rearrangement uses TRBV4-2 and TRBJ2-1; TRBD2 matches at 9 bases. V shed 0 bases and J 5 bases; nucleotides not matched to a gene: 8. Germline CDR1 is LGHNA and CDR2 is YNFKEQ. CDR3 size: 17 residues.

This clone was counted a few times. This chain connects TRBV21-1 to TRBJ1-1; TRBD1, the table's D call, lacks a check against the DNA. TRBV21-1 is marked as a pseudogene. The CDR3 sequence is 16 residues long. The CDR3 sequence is CASSKGAIWDRDEAFF. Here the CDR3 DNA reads TGTGCCAGCAGCAAAGGGGCTATTTGGGACAGAGATGAAGCTTTCTTT.

The DNA of the CDR3 is TGTGCCAGCAGTTACCCCGACAGGCCAAACACTGAAGCTTTCTTT. It codes for CASSYPDRPNTEAFF. This chain links TRBV6-5 with TRBJ1-1; D might be TRBD1 (6 bases). Trimming stripped 2 bases from V and 2 bases from J, with 12 bases between. Germline assignment: CDR1 MNHEY and CDR2 SVGAGI. This CDR3 is built from 15 residues.

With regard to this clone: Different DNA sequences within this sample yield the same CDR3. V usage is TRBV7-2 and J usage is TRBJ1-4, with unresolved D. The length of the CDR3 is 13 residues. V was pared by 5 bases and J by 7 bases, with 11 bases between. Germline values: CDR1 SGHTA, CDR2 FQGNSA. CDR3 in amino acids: CASSPQRGEKLFF. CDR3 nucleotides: TGTGCCAGCAGCCCGCAGCGTGGTGAAAAACTGTTTTTT.

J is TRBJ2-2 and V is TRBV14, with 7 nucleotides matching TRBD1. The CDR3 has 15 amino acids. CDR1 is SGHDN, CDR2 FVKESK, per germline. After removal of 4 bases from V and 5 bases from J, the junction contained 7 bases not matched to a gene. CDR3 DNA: TGTGCCAGCAGCCGGACAGGTAGTTGGACCGGGGAGCTGTTTTTT. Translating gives CASSRTGSWTGELFF.